The rows below give T cell receptor beta chains drawn from one sample of a study of blood T cell repertoires in COVID-19. Data came from immunoSEQ multiplex PCR; TCRdb stores just in-frame clones and leaves some out. The data hold about 280,000 clones, with about 90% observed a single time. Material: peripheral blood. These receptors came from a woman in her twenties or thirties who had recovered from COVID-19. CDR3s include the opening cysteine and the closing phenylalanine or tryptophan. A D gene is named only where the DNA matches it firmly. Rows may omit the clone size; those that give it use once, few, many or a size class.

CDR3 length: 16; V gene: TRBV29-1; J gene: TRBJ2-7; clone size: .; D gene: TRBD1; CDR3 DNA: TGCAGCCCGGGTCCCGGGAACAGGGGTGAACCCTACGAGCAGTACTTC; CDR3 protein: CSPGPGNRGEPYEQYF
CDR3 length: 13; V gene: TRBV27; J gene: TRBJ2-7; clone size: .; D gene: TRBD1; CDR3 DNA: TGTGCCAGCAGTTACGGACAGGGTCGGGAGCAGTACTTC; CDR3 protein: CASSYGQGREQYF
CDR3 length: 13; V gene: TRBV19; J gene: TRBJ2-7; clone size: .; D gene: TRBD1; CDR3 DNA: TGTGCCAGCGCGACAGGGGGGCCTGACGAGCAGTACTTC; CDR3 protein: CASATGGPDEQYF
CDR3 length: 17; V gene: TRBV4-2; J gene: TRBJ2-2; clone size: many; D gene: TRBD1; CDR3 DNA: TGTGCCAGCAGCCAAGATCAGGACAGGGCAAACACCGGGGAGCTGTTTTTT; CDR3 protein: CASSQDQDRANTGELFF
CDR3 length: 14; V gene: TRBV27; J gene: TRBJ1-1; clone size: once; D gene: TRBD1; CDR3 DNA: TGTGCCAGCAGTCTCCACCGGGACAGAACTGAAGCTTTCTTT; CDR3 protein: CASSLHRDRTEAFF
CDR3 length: 15; V gene: TRBV19; J gene: TRBJ1-5; clone size: few; D gene: TRBD1; CDR3 DNA: TGTGCCAGTAACCTAGACAGGGGCGGGTTGCAGCCCCAGCATTTT; CDR3 protein: CASNLDRGGLQPQHF
CDR3 length: 15; V gene: TRBV28; J gene: TRBJ2-5; clone size: .; D gene: TRBD2; CDR3 DNA: TGTGCCAGCAGTTTGGGCGGGAGGGCCCAAGAGACCCAGTACTTC; CDR3 protein: CASSLGGRAQETQYF
CDR3 length: 16; V gene: TRBV27; J gene: TRBJ2-7; clone size: .; D gene: TRBD2; CDR3 DNA: TGTGCCAGCAGTTTAGGGCTAGCGGGGGTTCCCTACGAGCAGTACTTC; CDR3 protein: CASSLGLAGVPYEQYF
CDR3 length: 15; V gene: TRBV28; J gene: TRBJ2-1; clone size: .; D gene: TRBD2; CDR3 DNA: TGTGCCAGCAGTTTATTGTCTAGCGGAAACAATGAGCAGTTCTTC; CDR3 protein: CASSLLSSGNNEQFF
CDR3 length: 15; V gene: TRBV6-2/TRBV6-3; J gene: TRBJ2-3; clone size: .; D gene: .; CDR3 DNA: TGTGCCAGCAGCCGCAGGGGAGGGCGCACAGATACGCAGTATTTT; CDR3 protein: CASSRRGGRTDTQYF
CDR3 length: 13; V gene: TRBV7-9; J gene: TRBJ2-7; clone size: .; D gene: TRBD1; CDR3 DNA: TGTGCCAGCAGCTTAGGGACAGGCTACGAGCAGTACTTC; CDR3 protein: CASSLGTGYEQYF
CDR3 length: 13; V gene: TRBV19; J gene: TRBJ2-1; clone size: .; D gene: TRBD1; CDR3 DNA: TGTGCCAGTAACCCGACAGGGTATTACGAGCAGTTCTTC; CDR3 protein: CASNPTGYYEQFF
CDR3 length: 11; V gene: TRBV6-5; J gene: TRBJ1-2; clone size: .; D gene: .; CDR3 DNA: TGTGCCAGCAGTTACCTCGGTGGCTACACCTTC; CDR3 protein: CASSYLGGYTF
CDR3 length: 15; V gene: TRBV29-1; J gene: TRBJ2-2; clone size: .; D gene: TRBD1; CDR3 DNA: TGCAGCGTTGAAGAGGGGACAGAGAACACCGGGGAGCTGTTTTTT; CDR3 protein: CSVEEGTENTGELFF
CDR3 length: 13; V gene: TRBV5-1; J gene: TRBJ1-1; clone size: .; D gene: .; CDR3 DNA: TGCGCCAGCAGCTTGGCAGGATGGACTGAAGCTTTCTTT; CDR3 protein: CASSLAGWTEAFF
CDR3 length: 16; V gene: TRBV4-1; J gene: TRBJ2-4; clone size: .; D gene: TRBD1; CDR3 DNA: TGCGCCAGCAGCCAACCGGGACAGGGAGCCAAAAACATTCAGTACTTC; CDR3 protein: CASSQPGQGAKNIQYF
CDR3 length: 14; V gene: TRBV24-1; J gene: TRBJ2-3; clone size: once; D gene: TRBD2; CDR3 DNA: TGTGCCACCAGTGTGAGCGGGAACCTACCCACGCAGTATTTT; CDR3 protein: CATSVSGNLPTQYF
CDR3 length: 14; V gene: TRBV11-2; J gene: TRBJ1-1; clone size: once; D gene: TRBD1; CDR3 DNA: TGTGCCAGCAGCTTAGATCGTCTCGGGACAGGGGTTTTCTTT; CDR3 protein: CASSLDRLGTGVFF
CDR3 length: 15; V gene: TRBV30; J gene: TRBJ2-4; clone size: .; D gene: TRBD1; CDR3 DNA: TGTGCCTGGGAAAGACAGGGGGCGGCCAAAAACATTCAGTACTTC; CDR3 protein: CAWERQGAAKNIQYF
CDR3 length: 16; V gene: TRBV5-1; J gene: TRBJ1-2; clone size: .; D gene: TRBD1; CDR3 DNA: TGCGCCAGCAGCTTCGGACAGGGGAGAACCTACTATGGCTACACCTTC; CDR3 protein: CASSFGQGRTYYGYTF
CDR3 length: 14; V gene: TRBV5-1; J gene: TRBJ2-1; clone size: once; D gene: .; CDR3 DNA: TGCGCCAGCAGCCTTGGGAGGTCCTACAATGAGCAGTTCTTC; CDR3 protein: CASSLGRSYNEQFF
CDR3 length: 15; V gene: TRBV5-1; J gene: TRBJ2-7; clone size: .; D gene: TRBD2; CDR3 DNA: TGCGCCAGCAGCTTTGGACTAGCGGGAGTAAACGAGCAGTACTTC; CDR3 protein: CASSFGLAGVNEQYF
CDR3 length: 11; V gene: TRBV6-2/TRBV6-3; J gene: TRBJ2-7; clone size: .; D gene: .; CDR3 DNA: TGTGCCAGCAGCCGAGTTGACGAGCAGTACTTC; CDR3 protein: CASSRVDEQYF
CDR3 length: 13; V gene: TRBV24-1; J gene: TRBJ1-1; clone size: .; D gene: .; CDR3 DNA: TGTGCCACCAGTGATTCGGGGAACACTGAAGCTTTCTTT; CDR3 protein: CATSDSGNTEAFF
CDR3 length: 19; V gene: TRBV4-2; J gene: TRBJ2-3; clone size: .; D gene: TRBD2; CDR3 DNA: TGTGCCAGCAGCCAAGAGCTAGCGGGAGTAGGGAGGAGAACAGATACGCAGTATTTT; CDR3 protein: CASSQELAGVGRRTDTQYF
CDR3 length: 13; V gene: TRBV28; J gene: TRBJ2-2; clone size: once; D gene: TRBD2; CDR3 DNA: TGTGCCAGCCAGGGACTACGTCCCGGGGAGCTGTTTTTT; CDR3 protein: CASQGLRPGELFF
CDR3 length: 12; V gene: TRBV29-1; J gene: TRBJ1-2; clone size: .; D gene: .; CDR3 DNA: TGCAGCGTTGTGCGGGGGGACTATGGCTACACCTTC; CDR3 protein: CSVVRGDYGYTF
CDR3 length: 11; V gene: TRBV2; J gene: TRBJ2-6; clone size: .; D gene: .; CDR3 DNA: TGTGCCAGCAGTCTCGCCAACGTCCTGACTTTC; CDR3 protein: CASSLANVLTF
CDR3 length: 14; V gene: TRBV7-9; J gene: TRBJ2-5; clone size: .; D gene: .; CDR3 DNA: TGTGCCAGCAGCTTATTCGCCGGTACAGAGACCCAGTACTTC; CDR3 protein: CASSLFAGTETQYF
CDR3 length: 14; V gene: TRBV27; J gene: TRBJ1-1; clone size: .; D gene: .; CDR3 DNA: TGTGCCAGCAGTTTAAGGGGGATGAACACTGAAGCTTTCTTT; CDR3 protein: CASSLRGMNTEAFF
CDR3 length: 14; V gene: TRBV7-2; J gene: TRBJ1-5; clone size: .; D gene: .; CDR3 DNA: TGTGCCAGCAGCTTAAGGGGTAACAATCAGCCCCAGCATTTT; CDR3 protein: CASSLRGNNQPQHF
CDR3 length: 13; V gene: TRBV12-3/TRBV12-4; J gene: TRBJ1-2; clone size: .; D gene: TRBD1; CDR3 DNA: TGTGCCAGCAGTTTCGGGACAGGGGTTGGCTACACCTTC; CDR3 protein: CASSFGTGVGYTF
CDR3 length: 16; V gene: TRBV5-1; J gene: TRBJ2-1; clone size: .; D gene: .; CDR3 DNA: TGCGCCAGCAGCTTCGGGGGAGAAGGTGCCTACAATGAGCAGTTCTTC; CDR3 protein: CASSFGGEGAYNEQFF
CDR3 length: 13; V gene: TRBV28; J gene: TRBJ1-2; clone size: once; D gene: .; CDR3 DNA: TGTGCCAGCAGTTTACCGACGGGAAATGGCTACACCTTC; CDR3 protein: CASSLPTGNGYTF
CDR3 length: 14; V gene: TRBV11-2; J gene: TRBJ2-2; clone size: .; D gene: TRBD1; CDR3 DNA: TGTGCCAGCATTTGGGACAGGGGAACCGGGGAGCTGTTTTTT; CDR3 protein: CASIWDRGTGELFF
CDR3 length: 19; V gene: TRBV7-9; J gene: TRBJ2-1; clone size: .; D gene: TRBD2; CDR3 DNA: TGTGCCAGCAGCTCGATTCATAGCGGGAGTAAGTACTCCTACAATGAGCAGTTCTTC; CDR3 protein: CASSSIHSGSKYSYNEQFF
CDR3 length: 13; V gene: TRBV6-2/TRBV6-3; J gene: TRBJ2-3; clone size: .; D gene: .; CDR3 DNA: TGTGCCAGCAGTTATCCCGCGACAGATACGCAGTATTTT; CDR3 protein: CASSYPATDTQYF
CDR3 length: 14; V gene: TRBV5-1; J gene: TRBJ1-1; clone size: .; D gene: .; CDR3 DNA: TGCGCCAGCGGTCGGGAGAGGGCGAACACTGAAGCTTTCTTT; CDR3 protein: CASGRERANTEAFF
CDR3 length: 13; V gene: TRBV27; J gene: TRBJ2-7; clone size: .; D gene: .; CDR3 DNA: TGTGCCAGGGAGGTGGTATCGGACGATGGGCAGTACTTC; CDR3 protein: CAREVVSDDGQYF
CDR3 length: 13; V gene: TRBV7-3; J gene: TRBJ2-2; clone size: .; D gene: .; CDR3 DNA: TGTGCCAGCAGCCCCGAGGGGGCCGGGGAGCTGTTTTTT; CDR3 protein: CASSPEGAGELFF
CDR3 length: 14; V gene: TRBV5-6; J gene: TRBJ1-5; clone size: .; D gene: .; CDR3 DNA: TGTGCCAGCAGCTTGGGGCAGAAGAATCAGCCCCAGCATTTT; CDR3 protein: CASSLGQKNQPQHF
CDR3 length: 15; V gene: TRBV27; J gene: TRBJ2-7; clone size: .; D gene: .; CDR3 DNA: TGTGCCAGCAGTCAAACACAGGGCAGCTCCTACGAGCAGTACTTC; CDR3 protein: CASSQTQGSSYEQYF
CDR3 length: 17; V gene: TRBV7-9; J gene: TRBJ2-2; clone size: .; D gene: .; CDR3 DNA: TGTGCCAGCAGCGCCCTTGAGGCGAACGATAACACCGGGGAGCTGTTTTTT; CDR3 protein: CASSALEANDNTGELFF